This TCR beta chain emerged from a study of T cells in Graves' hyperthyroidism and ophthalmopathy. This clonotype was seen more than once but under ten times. The antigen is undetermined. RNA transcripts provided the source from which TCR beta CDR3 regions were amplified. A first-round RT-PCR of the TCR CDR3 used the HTBI primer set. Each CDR3 protein is one row after TCRdb ran MiXCR on the multiplex PCR reads. Counted here are 300,000 to 350,000 distinct CDR3 sequences, 18% occurring once; the ten biggest clones make up approximately 49%. Whole-study findings and limits: The model's output predicted ophthalmopathy at a median of 6.5 months prior to onset. Also found in blood were most expanded thyroid clonotypes above 0.001.

Participants, patients aged 18 to 65, had newly diagnosed hyperthyroidism with a duration under 2 months. 10 ml fresh peripheral blood yielded the PBMCs. Trimming left V 1 base short and J 4 bases short, with 19 bases between. CDR3 length: 17 amino acids. The germline V gene encodes CDR1 LNHNV and CDR2 YYDKDF (reference sequence). The chain couples TRBV15 to TRBJ1-2; D possibly corresponds to TRBD1 (5 bases). The sample consisted of blood. The TCR comes from a woman between 50 and 59 years old with Graves' hyperthyroidism. CDR3 sequence: CATSRGGDQGSFYGYTF. CDR3 sequence (DNA): TGTGCCACCAGCAGAGGGGGGGATCAGGGTTCGTTCTATGGCTACACCTTC.